This T cell receptor (beta chain) was sequenced during a study of T cell changes during pregnancy in multiple sclerosis. In germline, CDR1 is SGHTA, CDR2 FQGNSA. The CDR3 contains 13 residues. V was trimmed by 1 base and J by 6 bases, leaving 7 bases between them. The protocol was immunoSEQ multiplex PCR, while the TCRdb copy is restricted to in-frame clones and leaves out a portion. The data show approximately 68,000 clones, with roughly 92% seen just once and under 1.5% held by the top ten. Sequenced here: peripheral blood, sampled in the second trimester of pregnancy. This receptor was obtained from a female donor with multiple sclerosis, enrolled in a pregnancy study. This chain uses TRBV7-2 with TRBJ2-1; D not certain. The DNA for the CDR3 is TGTGCCAGCAGCTTAGACAAGTCCAATGAGCAGTTCTTC. This translates into CASSLDKSNEQFF.